The T cell receptor beta chain described here comes from a study of T-cell memory formation after mild COVID-19. Whole-study findings and limits: Largely, contracting CD4+ clones fell within CM and EM, and contracting CD8+ clones within EMRA.

Each CDR3 protein is one row after TCRdb ran MiXCR on the 5' RACE reads. This sample carries around 200,000 distinct CDR3 sequences, 20% to 25% of them seen once, and the ten largest clones take under 30%. CDR1 is SGHRS and CDR2 is YFSETQ in the germline V gene. Trimming at V came to 2 bases and at J to 3 bases, leaving 7 bases not matched to a gene. The CDR3 loop spans 15 amino acids. Note on this clonotype: As yet, its antigen is unknown.

The chain is built from TRBV5-1 and TRBJ2-7, with 8 bases that match TRBD1. This clonotype was sampled from an adult woman who had mild COVID-19 (a few samples of this study predate the infection). Cell type and time point are not known. Material for sequencing was PBMCs or a T cell subset sorted from them (not recorded which). DNA of the CDR3: TGCGCCAGCAGCTTCGCCGGGACAGGTAACTACGAGCAGTACTTC. Amino acids: CASSFAGTGNYEQYF.